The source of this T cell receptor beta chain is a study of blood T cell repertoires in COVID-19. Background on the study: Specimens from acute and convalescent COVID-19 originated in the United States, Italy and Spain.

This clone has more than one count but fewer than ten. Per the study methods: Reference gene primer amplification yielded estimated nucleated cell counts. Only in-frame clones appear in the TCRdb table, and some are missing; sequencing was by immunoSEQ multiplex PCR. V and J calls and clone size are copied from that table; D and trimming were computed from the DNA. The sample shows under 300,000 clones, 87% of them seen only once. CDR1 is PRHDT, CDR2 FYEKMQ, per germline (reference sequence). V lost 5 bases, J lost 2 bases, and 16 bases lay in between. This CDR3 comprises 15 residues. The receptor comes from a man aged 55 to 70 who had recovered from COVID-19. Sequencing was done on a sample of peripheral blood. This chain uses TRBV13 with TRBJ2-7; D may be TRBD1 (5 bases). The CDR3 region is CASSPPDSGAYEQYF. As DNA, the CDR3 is TGTGCCAGCAGCCCCCCCGACAGTGGGGCCTACGAGCAGTACTTC.